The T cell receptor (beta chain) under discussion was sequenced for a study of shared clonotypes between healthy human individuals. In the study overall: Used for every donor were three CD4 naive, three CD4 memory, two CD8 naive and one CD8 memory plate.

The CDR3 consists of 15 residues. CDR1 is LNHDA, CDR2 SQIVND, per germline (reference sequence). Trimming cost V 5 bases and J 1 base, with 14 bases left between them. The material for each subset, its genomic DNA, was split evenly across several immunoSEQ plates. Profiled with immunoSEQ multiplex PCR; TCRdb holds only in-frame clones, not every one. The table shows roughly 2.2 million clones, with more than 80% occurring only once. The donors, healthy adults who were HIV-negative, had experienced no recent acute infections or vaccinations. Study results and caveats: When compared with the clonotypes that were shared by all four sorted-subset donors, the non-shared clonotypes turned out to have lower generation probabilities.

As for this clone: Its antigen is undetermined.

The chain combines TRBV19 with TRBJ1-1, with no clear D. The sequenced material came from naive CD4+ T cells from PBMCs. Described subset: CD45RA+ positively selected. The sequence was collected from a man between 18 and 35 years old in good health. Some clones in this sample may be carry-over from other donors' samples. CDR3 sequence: CASSPRGWANTEAFF. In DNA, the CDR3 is TGTGCCAGTAGTCCCCGGGGTTGGGCGAACACTGAAGCTTTCTTT.